The clone carrying this TCR beta chain has a handful of counts. Its antigen is not known. This sample is drawn from a study of T cells in localized non-small cell lung cancer. Whole-study results and caveats: Researchers found a median approximately 50 of the top 100 tumor clones in adjacent lung. It was uninvolved adjacent lung that showed the highest T cell clonality, exceeding tumor. Owing to sequencing of a solitary tumor region, heterogeneity cannot be discounted.

Only in-frame clones appear in the TCRdb table, and some are missing; sequencing was by immunoSEQ multiplex PCR. The table shows 1,200 or so clones, with around 25% occurring only once. The material was normal lung tissue next to the tumor, obtained before any cancer treatment. This clonotype was obtained from an older female donor with stage I squamous cell lung carcinoma.

CDR3 loop: CASALGTSGGNEQFF. DNA of the CDR3: TGTGCCAGCGCACTTGGGACTAGCGGAGGTAATGAGCAGTTCTTC. This chain joins TRBV9 and TRBJ2-1; 11 nucleotides line up with TRBD2. The CDR3 is made up of 15 amino acids. Trimming cost V 7 bases and J 7 bases; bases outside gene matches: 10. CDR1 is SGDLS and CDR2 is YYNGEE in the germline V gene.